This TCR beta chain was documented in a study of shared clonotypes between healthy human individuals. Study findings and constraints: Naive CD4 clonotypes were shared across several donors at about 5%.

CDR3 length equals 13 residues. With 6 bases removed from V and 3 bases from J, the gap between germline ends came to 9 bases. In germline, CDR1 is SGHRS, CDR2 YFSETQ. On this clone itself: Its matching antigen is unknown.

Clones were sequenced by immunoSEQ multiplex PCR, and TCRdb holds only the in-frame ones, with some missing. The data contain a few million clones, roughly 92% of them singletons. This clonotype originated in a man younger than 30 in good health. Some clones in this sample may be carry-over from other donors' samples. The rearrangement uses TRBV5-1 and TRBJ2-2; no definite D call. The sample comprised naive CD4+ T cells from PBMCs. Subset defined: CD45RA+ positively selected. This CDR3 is CASKMGDTGELFF. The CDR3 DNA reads TGCGCCAGCAAAATGGGCGACACCGGGGAGCTGTTTTTT.